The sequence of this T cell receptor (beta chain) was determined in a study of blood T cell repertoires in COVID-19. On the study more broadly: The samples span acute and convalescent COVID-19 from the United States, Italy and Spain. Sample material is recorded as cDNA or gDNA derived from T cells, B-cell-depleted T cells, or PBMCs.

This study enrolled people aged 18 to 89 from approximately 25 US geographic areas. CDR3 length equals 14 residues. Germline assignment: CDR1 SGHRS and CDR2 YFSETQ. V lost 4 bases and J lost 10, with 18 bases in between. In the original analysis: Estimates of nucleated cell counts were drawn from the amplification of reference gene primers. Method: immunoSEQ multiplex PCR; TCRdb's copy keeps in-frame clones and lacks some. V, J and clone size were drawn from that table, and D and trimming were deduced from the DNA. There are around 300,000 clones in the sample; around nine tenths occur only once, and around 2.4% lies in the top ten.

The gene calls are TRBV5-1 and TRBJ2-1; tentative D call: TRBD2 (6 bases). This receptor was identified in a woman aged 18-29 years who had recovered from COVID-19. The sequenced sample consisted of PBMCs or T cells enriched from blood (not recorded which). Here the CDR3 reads CASSLRDLDGEQFF. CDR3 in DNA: TGCGCCAGCAGCCTCCGGGACTTGGATGGAGAGCAGTTCTTC.